These 13 T cell receptor beta chains originate from one sample sequenced in a study of shared clonotypes between healthy human individuals. The repertoire was sequenced with immunoSEQ multiplex PCR; TCRdb's copy has only in-frame clones and lacks some. The sample lists roughly 2.5 million clones; approximately 94% were seen once. Sequencing used naive CD4+ T cells sorted from blood. As to subset: CD45RA+ positively selected. These receptors came from a man between 18 and 29 years old in good health.

The chain combines TRBV20-1 with TRBJ1-2; the D is unclear. V was clipped by 6 bases and J by 5 bases, with 4 bases between them. Germline assignment: CDR1 DFQATT and CDR2 SNEGSKA (reference sequence). The CDR3 runs to 9 residues. CDR3 amino acids: CSAPYGYTF. The CDR3 bases are TGCAGTGCGCCATATGGCTACACCTTC.

V is TRBV6-5 and J is TRBJ2-7; 9 positions match TRBD2. Per germline, CDR1 MNHEY and CDR2 SVGAGI. Trimming took 6 bases from V and 6 from J; bases not matched to a gene: 6. There are 13 residues in the CDR3. The CDR3 nucleotides read TGTGCCAGCAGGCCGGGACTAGCACGCGAGCAGTACTTC. The encoded protein is CASRPGLAREQYF.

The chain recombines TRBV2 with TRBJ1-6; D is unclear. Germline V CDR1 and CDR2: SNHLY, FYNNEI. The CDR3 has 12 residues. With 3 bases removed from V and 8 bases from J, the gap between germline ends came to 5 bases. The CDR3 region is CASSEVYSPLHF. The CDR3 DNA reads as TGTGCCAGCAGTGAGGTGTATTCACCCCTCCACTTT.

The rearrangement uses TRBV5-1 and TRBJ2-5; D possibly corresponds to TRBD2 (6 bases). The CDR3 extends over 17 amino acids. Trimming removed 4 bases from V and 2 bases from J, with 21 bases in between. Germline assignment: CDR1 SGHRS and CDR2 YFSETQ. As DNA, the CDR3 is TGCGCCAGCAGCGGGGGACTCCGCGATATACAACAAGAGACCCAGTACTTC. Amino acids: CASSGGLRDIQQETQYF.

The chain recombines TRBV5-4 with TRBJ1-1; D remains unclear. The CDR3 extends over 15 amino acids. CDR1 is SGHNT, CDR2 YYREEE, per germline (reference sequence). V shed 0 bases and J shed 0 bases, with 9 bases lying between them. CDR3 amino acids: CASSLEQRMNTEAFF. The CDR3 DNA follows: TGTGCCAGCAGCTTGGAACAGCGAATGAACACTGAAGCTTTCTTT.

The chain recombines TRBV4-2 with TRBJ1-5; D gene unclear. The CDR3 is 17 amino acids. The germline V and J ends were trimmed by 1 base and 0 bases, with 13 bases remaining between them. In germline, CDR1 is LGHNA, CDR2 YNFKEQ. For the CDR3, the DNA is TGTGCCAGCAGCCAAGGTGGAGGCGATTATAGCAATCAGCCCCAGCATTTT. Translating it yields CASSQGGGDYSNQPQHF.

J is TRBJ1-5 and V is TRBV28, with D maybe TRBD1 (5 bases). The CDR3 runs to 17 residues. The germline V gene has CDR1 MDHEN and CDR2 SYDVKM. The V gene lost 4 bases and the J gene lost 4 bases, with 20 bases spanning the gap. The CDR3 spells CASSSGRAQSLNQPQHF. The CDR3 coding sequence is TGTGCCAGCAGTTCAGGGAGGGCTCAATCACTGAATCAGCCCCAGCATTTT.

The chain uses TRBV28 and TRBJ1-2; TRBD1 agrees at 9 bases. The length of the CDR3 is 15 residues. V lost 5 bases and J lost 9; bases outside the gene matches: 13. The germline V gene has CDR1 MDHEN and CDR2 SYDVKM. The CDR3 DNA reads TGTGCCAGCAGTCTCCCAGGTGGGACAGGGCCCCGCTACACCTTC. Translation: CASSLPGGTGPRYTF.

The chain has TRBV5-8 and TRBJ1-1, with a tentative D call TRBD1 (5 bases). Germline V gene data show CDR1 as SGHTS and CDR2 as YDEGEE. CDR3 length equals 18 residues. Trimming took off 0 bases at V and 0 bases at J, with 18 bases between the two ends. The CDR3 spells CASSLAAGKAWMNTEAFF. The CDR3 DNA sequence: TGTGCCAGCAGCTTGGCCGCAGGGAAGGCCTGGATGAACACTGAAGCTTTCTTT.

CDR3 amino acids: CATSRSAGGINEQFF. In DNA form, the CDR3 reads TGTGCCACCAGCAGATCAGCGGGGGGGATAAATGAGCAGTTCTTC. V usage is TRBV15 and J usage is TRBJ2-1; 10 positions match TRBD2. Germline CDR1 is LNHNV and CDR2 is YYDKDF (reference sequence). The CDR3 extends over 15 amino acids. Trimming cost V 2 bases and J 7 bases; bases outside gene matches: 5.

Notes on this clone: The same CDR3 also results from other DNA sequences found in this sample. J is TRBJ1-5 and V is TRBV5-1, with D possibly TRBD1 on 6 matching bases. CDR3 length: 14 residues. V was cut by 4 bases and J by 4 bases, with 12 bases left in between. Germline CDR1 and CDR2: SGHRS and YFSETQ. The CDR3 nucleotides read TGCGCCAGCAGCCAGACAGGTGGAAATCAGCCCCAGCATTTT. Its protein product is CASSQTGGNQPQHF.

Concerning this clone itself: Other DNA sequences from this sample encode an identical CDR3 as well. This sequence joins TRBV19 and TRBJ1-5; D is perhaps TRBD1 (6 bases). Trimming cost V 1 base and J 0 bases, with 7 bases left between them. Germline V gene data show CDR1 as LNHDA and CDR2 as SQIVND (reference sequence). This CDR3 spans 15 amino acids. The CDR3 here is CASSIGRGSNQPQHF. The CDR3 DNA follows: TGTGCCAGTAGTATAGGCAGGGGTAGCAATCAGCCCCAGCATTTT.

This clone is a singleton in its sample. The CDR3 loop is CASSSAGLPYGYTF. As DNA, the CDR3 is TGTGCCAGCAGTTCGGCAGGGCTACCCTATGGCTACACCTTC. The rearrangement joins TRBV6-5 to TRBJ1-2, with D possibly being TRBD1 (5 bases). The CDR3 covers 14 residues. CDR1 MNHEY and CDR2 SVGAGI come from the germline V gene. Trimming stripped 4 bases from V and 4 bases from J, with 13 bases between.